These T cell receptor beta chains were read from a single sample in a study of cytomegalovirus exposure and HLA in healthy donors. The method was immunoSEQ multiplex PCR; TCRdb's version includes in-frame clones alone and lacks a portion of them. The repertoire has 200,000 to 250,000 clones, 75% to 90% of them found once; the top ten carry around 1%. Sequencing used PBMCs. All receptors come from a young woman in good health and CMV-seronegative. CDR3s include the opening cysteine and the closing phenylalanine or tryptophan. D genes are given only for firm matches. Only some rows state a clone size, as once, few, many or a class for expanded clones.

clone size: -
V gene: TRBV29-1
D gene: -
J gene: TRBJ2-3
CDR3 protein: CSAGPSGTDTQYF
CDR3 DNA: TGCAGCGCCGGCCCTAGCGGCACAGATACGCAGTATTTT

clone size: -
V gene: TRBV10-2
D gene: -
J gene: TRBJ1-4
CDR3 protein: CASYWNLQGPDTNEKLFF
CDR3 DNA: TGCGCCAGCTATTGGAATTTACAGGGTCCCGATACAAATGAAAAACTGTTTTTT

clone size: -
V gene: TRBV6-1
D gene: -
J gene: TRBJ1-5
CDR3 protein: CASRQQAFSNQPQHF
CDR3 DNA: TGTGCCAGCAGACAGCAGGCGTTTAGCAATCAGCCCCAGCATTTT

clone size: -
V gene: TRBV7-6
D gene: TRBD2
J gene: TRBJ2-5
CDR3 protein: CASRRLAGGPQETQYF
CDR3 DNA: TGTGCCAGCAGACGACTAGCGGGGGGCCCACAAGAGACCCAGTACTTC

clone size: -
V gene: TRBV9
D gene: TRBD1
J gene: TRBJ1-2
CDR3 protein: CASSLRGTGSVYGYTF
CDR3 DNA: TGTGCCAGCAGCCTCAGGGGGACAGGGTCTGTCTATGGCTACACCTTC

clone size: -
V gene: TRBV27
D gene: -
J gene: TRBJ2-7
CDR3 protein: CASTFRANSYEQYF
CDR3 DNA: TGTGCCAGCACCTTCAGGGCGAACTCCTACGAGCAGTACTTC

clone size: -
V gene: TRBV21-1
D gene: -
J gene: TRBJ2-1
CDR3 protein: CASSTRGTRKGDEQFF
CDR3 DNA: TGTGCCAGCAGCACCCGGGGGACGAGGAAGGGCGATGAGCAGTTCTTC

clone size: -
V gene: TRBV7-2
D gene: TRBD2
J gene: TRBJ2-5
CDR3 protein: CASSFGGGGETQYF
CDR3 DNA: TGTGCCAGCAGCTTCGGGGGGGGCGGGGAGACCCAGTACTTC

clone size: -
V gene: TRBV5-6
D gene: TRBD1
J gene: TRBJ1-2
CDR3 protein: CASSSLFTGGGYGYTF
CDR3 DNA: TGTGCCAGCAGCTCCCTTTTTACAGGGGGTGGCTATGGCTACACCTTC

clone size: -
V gene: TRBV19
D gene: TRBD1
J gene: TRBJ1-1
CDR3 protein: CASSAPTGGALTEAFF
CDR3 DNA: TGTGCCAGTAGTGCACCGACAGGGGGCGCGTTGACTGAAGCTTTCTTT

clone size: -
V gene: TRBV4-2
D gene: TRBD2
J gene: TRBJ2-1
CDR3 protein: CASSQDPSGRARNEQFF
CDR3 DNA: TGTGCCAGCAGCCAAGATCCTAGCGGGAGGGCCCGGAATGAGCAGTTCTTC

clone size: -
V gene: TRBV27
D gene: -
J gene: TRBJ2-7
CDR3 protein: CASSAQRGRITYEQYF
CDR3 DNA: TGTGCCAGCAGTGCCCAACGCGGGCGCATAACCTACGAGCAGTACTTC

clone size: once
V gene: TRBV11-3
D gene: -
J gene: TRBJ2-5
CDR3 protein: CASSLGRGSETQYF
CDR3 DNA: TGTGCCAGCAGCTTAGGCAGGGGTTCGGAGACCCAGTACTTC

clone size: -
V gene: TRBV5-1
D gene: -
J gene: TRBJ2-7
CDR3 protein: CASSLAVGGSPYEQYF
CDR3 DNA: TGCGCCAGCAGCTTGGCGGTTGGGGGCTCGCCCTACGAGCAGTACTTC

clone size: -
V gene: TRBV4-2
D gene: TRBD2
J gene: TRBJ2-1
CDR3 protein: CASSQVDLAGGLGNEQFF
CDR3 DNA: TGTGCCAGCAGCCAAGTGGACCTAGCGGGGGGTCTGGGTAATGAGCAGTTCTTC

clone size: -
V gene: TRBV29-1
D gene: TRBD1
J gene: TRBJ1-2
CDR3 protein: CSTGQVGLRGYTF
CDR3 DNA: TGCAGCACCGGACAGGTCGGACTTCGCGGCTACACCTTC

clone size: -
V gene: TRBV4-1
D gene: -
J gene: TRBJ2-1
CDR3 protein: CASSQGVLVYEQFF
CDR3 DNA: TGCGCCAGCAGCCAGGGTGTTCTAGTATATGAGCAGTTCTTC

clone size: -
V gene: TRBV5-4
D gene: TRBD1
J gene: TRBJ1-1
CDR3 protein: CATWTGDMMNTEAFF
CDR3 DNA: TGTGCCACCTGGACAGGCGATATGATGAACACTGAAGCTTTCTTT

clone size: -
V gene: TRBV5-6
D gene: -
J gene: TRBJ2-7
CDR3 protein: CASSLEPQGYEQYF
CDR3 DNA: TGTGCCAGCAGCTTGGAACCCCAGGGCTACGAGCAGTACTTC

clone size: -
V gene: TRBV7-2
D gene: TRBD2
J gene: TRBJ2-5
CDR3 protein: CASGGGVQETQYF
CDR3 DNA: TGTGCCAGCGGGGGGGGTGTACAAGAGACCCAGTACTTC

clone size: -
V gene: TRBV4-1
D gene: TRBD2
J gene: TRBJ2-5
CDR3 protein: CASSQDATSGSIRETQYF
CDR3 DNA: TGCGCCAGCAGCCAAGACGCTACTAGCGGGAGTATTCGGGAGACCCAGTACTTC

clone size: -
V gene: TRBV4-3
D gene: -
J gene: TRBJ2-7
CDR3 protein: CASSQSGAYEQYF
CDR3 DNA: TGCGCCAGCAGCCAATCAGGGGCCTACGAGCAGTACTTC

clone size: -
V gene: TRBV2
D gene: TRBD2
J gene: TRBJ2-2
CDR3 protein: CASKSGGTNTGELFF
CDR3 DNA: TGTGCCAGCAAGAGCGGGGGGACCAACACCGGGGAGCTGTTTTTT

clone size: few
V gene: TRBV4-1
D gene: -
J gene: TRBJ2-7
CDR3 protein: CASSPLGVGGEQYF
CDR3 DNA: TGCGCCAGCAGCCCGCTTGGGGTGGGAGGCGAGCAGTACTTC

clone size: -
V gene: TRBV10-3
D gene: -
J gene: TRBJ1-3
CDR3 protein: CAIRGVAPGNTIYF
CDR3 DNA: TGTGCCATCCGCGGGGTCGCGCCTGGAAACACCATATATTTT

clone size: -
V gene: TRBV2
D gene: -
J gene: TRBJ1-3
CDR3 protein: CASSEYFSPGAGNTIYF
CDR3 DNA: TGTGCCAGCAGTGAATATTTTTCGCCAGGGGCTGGAAACACCATATATTTT

clone size: once
V gene: TRBV5-4
D gene: TRBD2
J gene: TRBJ2-5
CDR3 protein: CASTKRRASGNQETQYF
CDR3 DNA: TGTGCCAGCACCAAGAGGAGGGCTAGCGGCAACCAAGAGACCCAGTACTTC

clone size: -
V gene: TRBV27
D gene: -
J gene: TRBJ1-4
CDR3 protein: CASTLGKLPRSGNEKLFF
CDR3 DNA: TGTGCCAGCACTCTCGGGAAGCTCCCTCGTTCGGGTAATGAAAAACTGTTTTTT

clone size: -
V gene: TRBV5-1
D gene: TRBD1
J gene: TRBJ2-2
CDR3 protein: CASSFNSQGAYPGELFF
CDR3 DNA: TGCGCCAGCAGCTTTAACTCCCAGGGGGCTTATCCCGGGGAGCTGTTTTTT

clone size: -
V gene: TRBV19
D gene: TRBD1
J gene: TRBJ2-7
CDR3 protein: CASTITGGSYEQYF
CDR3 DNA: TGTGCCAGTACCATAACAGGGGGATCCTACGAGCAGTACTTC

clone size: -
V gene: TRBV11-2
D gene: TRBD2
J gene: TRBJ2-1
CDR3 protein: CASRPLAGVDNEQFF
CDR3 DNA: TGTGCCAGCAGACCACTAGCGGGAGTTGACAATGAGCAGTTCTTC

clone size: -
V gene: TRBV11-2
D gene: TRBD1
J gene: TRBJ1-4
CDR3 protein: CASSLPGQGNEKLFF
CDR3 DNA: TGTGCCAGCAGCTTACCGGGACAGGGAAATGAAAAACTGTTTTTT

clone size: -
V gene: TRBV9
D gene: TRBD1
J gene: TRBJ2-7
CDR3 protein: CASSDRDRVDYEQYF
CDR3 DNA: TGTGCCAGCAGCGACCGGGACAGGGTCGACTACGAGCAGTACTTC

clone size: -
V gene: TRBV7-9
D gene: TRBD2
J gene: TRBJ2-1
CDR3 protein: CSSSSRGGVSYNEQFF
CDR3 DNA: TGTTCCAGCAGCTCCCGGGGGGGGGTCTCCTACAATGAGCAGTTCTTC

clone size: once
V gene: TRBV27
D gene: TRBD2
J gene: TRBJ2-7
CDR3 protein: CASGSGRPEQYF
CDR3 DNA: TGTGCGAGCGGTAGCGGGAGACCCGAGCAGTACTTC

clone size: -
V gene: TRBV2
D gene: TRBD2
J gene: TRBJ2-3
CDR3 protein: CASSEGGRVRADTQYF
CDR3 DNA: TGTGCCAGCAGTGAAGGTGGGAGGGTTCGGGCAGATACGCAGTATTTT

clone size: -
V gene: TRBV6-4
D gene: -
J gene: TRBJ1-6
CDR3 protein: CASSDSQGGTPLHF
CDR3 DNA: TGTGCCAGCAGTGACTCGCAGGGAGGTACACCCCTCCACTTT

clone size: -
V gene: TRBV7-2
D gene: -
J gene: TRBJ1-3
CDR3 protein: CASSLDVSSGNTIYF
CDR3 DNA: TGTGCCAGCAGCTTAGATGTCAGCTCTGGAAACACCATATATTTT

clone size: -
V gene: TRBV5-1
D gene: TRBD2
J gene: TRBJ2-7
CDR3 protein: CASSRLAGKSYEQYF
CDR3 DNA: TGCGCCAGCAGCAGGCTAGCGGGAAAATCTTACGAGCAGTACTTC

clone size: -
V gene: TRBV13
D gene: TRBD1
J gene: TRBJ2-7
CDR3 protein: CASSLDREEEQYF
CDR3 DNA: TGTGCCAGCAGCTTGGACAGGGAGGAAGAGCAGTACTTC

clone size: -
V gene: TRBV7-9
D gene: TRBD1
J gene: TRBJ1-2
CDR3 protein: CASSSTGTASGYTF
CDR3 DNA: TGTGCCAGCAGCTCAACCGGGACAGCGTCCGGCTACACCTTC

clone size: -
V gene: TRBV5-1
D gene: TRBD1
J gene: TRBJ1-2
CDR3 protein: CASSYGQGTGKNYGYTF
CDR3 DNA: TGCGCCAGCAGCTACGGACAGGGCACTGGAAAAAACTATGGCTACACCTTC

clone size: -
V gene: TRBV6-5
D gene: -
J gene: TRBJ1-5
CDR3 protein: CASRVGGMGNQPQHF
CDR3 DNA: TGTGCCAGCAGGGTAGGGGGTATGGGCAATCAGCCCCAGCATTTT

clone size: -
V gene: TRBV27
D gene: TRBD2
J gene: TRBJ2-3
CDR3 protein: CASSPGTSGGSDTQYF
CDR3 DNA: TGTGCCAGCAGTCCAGGGACTAGCGGGGGTTCAGATACGCAGTATTTT

clone size: few
V gene: TRBV7-8
D gene: -
J gene: TRBJ2-7
CDR3 protein: CASRRFQGPSYEQYF
CDR3 DNA: TGTGCCAGCAGGCGTTTTCAGGGTCCTTCCTACGAGCAGTACTTC

clone size: -
V gene: TRBV9
D gene: TRBD1
J gene: TRBJ1-1
CDR3 protein: CASSSRTGKFGNTEAFF
CDR3 DNA: TGTGCCAGCAGCTCCCGGACAGGGAAGTTTGGGAACACTGAAGCTTTCTTT

clone size: once
V gene: TRBV9
D gene: TRBD2
J gene: TRBJ2-2
CDR3 protein: CASSQRGGNTGELLF
CDR3 DNA: TGTGCCAGCAGCCAACGGGGGGGGAACACCGGGGAGCTGCTTTTT

clone size: -
V gene: TRBV2
D gene: -
J gene: TRBJ2-7
CDR3 protein: CASSVDLYEQYF
CDR3 DNA: TGTGCCAGCAGTGTGGACTTGTACGAGCAGTACTTC

clone size: -
V gene: TRBV5-4
D gene: -
J gene: TRBJ1-6
CDR3 protein: CASSLGGVGNSPLHF
CDR3 DNA: TGTGCCAGCAGCTTGGGGGGGGTCGGGAATTCACCCCTCCACTTT

clone size: -
V gene: TRBV2
D gene: -
J gene: TRBJ1-2
CDR3 protein: CASSPGQPTLGTYTF
CDR3 DNA: TGTGCCAGCAGTCCAGGACAGCCTACTCTTGGGACCTACACCTTC

clone size: -
V gene: TRBV19
D gene: -
J gene: TRBJ1-5
CDR3 protein: CASSPQDIYSNQPQHF
CDR3 DNA: TGTGCCAGTAGTCCCCAAGACATATATAGCAATCAGCCCCAGCATTTT

clone size: -
V gene: TRBV7-8
D gene: -
J gene: TRBJ2-7
CDR3 protein: CASSLVGNYEQYF
CDR3 DNA: TGTGCCAGCAGCTTAGTCGGTAATTACGAGCAGTACTTC

clone size: -
V gene: TRBV2
D gene: -
J gene: TRBJ1-2
CDR3 protein: CASSGAGGYGYTF
CDR3 DNA: TGTGCCAGCAGTGGGGCTGGTGGATATGGCTACACCTTC

clone size: -
V gene: TRBV15
D gene: -
J gene: TRBJ2-1
CDR3 protein: CATSRTSSGQTYNEQFF
CDR3 DNA: TGTGCCACCAGCAGAACCTCCTCGGGACAAACTTACAATGAGCAGTTCTTC

clone size: -
V gene: TRBV27
D gene: -
J gene: TRBJ2-7
CDR3 protein: CASSPGRIYEQYF
CDR3 DNA: TGTGCCAGCAGTCCCGGTCGAATCTACGAGCAGTACTTC

clone size: once
V gene: TRBV30
D gene: -
J gene: TRBJ2-1
CDR3 protein: CAWSVRLAATDNEQFF
CDR3 DNA: TGTGCCTGGAGTGTACGGCTAGCCGCCACCGACAATGAGCAGTTCTTC

clone size: -
V gene: TRBV7-2
D gene: -
J gene: TRBJ2-5
CDR3 protein: CASSLVGRVPQETQYF
CDR3 DNA: TGTGCCAGCAGCTTAGTCGGCAGGGTGCCCCAAGAGACCCAGTACTTC